This record looks at one T cell receptor (beta chain) sequence and its context. Antigen unknown. The sample belongs to a study of shared clonotypes between healthy human individuals. For the study at large: Three CD4 naive, three CD4 memory, two CD8 naive and one CD8 memory plate were used per donor. Study-level findings and limits: The diversity represented, both genetic and in exposure history, was limited by few donors.

Per the study methods: Because ImmunoSEQ provided only junction sequences with no quality scores, the filtering differed. Libraries were prepared by immunoSEQ multiplex PCR; TCRdb keeps only in-frame clonotypes and omits some of them. D and trimming were read from the DNA, whereas the V and J calls and clone size are those reported in that table. The profile covers 700,000 or so clones, with approximately 79% appearing a single time and approximately 1.8% taken by the ten largest. Trimming cost V 4 bases and J 9 bases, with 23 bases left between them. The CDR3 runs to 15 residues. Healthy and HIV-negative, the adult donors had no recent acute infections or vaccinations.

The TCR originated in a woman aged 25-40 years in good health. The chain combines TRBV5-3 with TRBJ2-7, with D maybe TRBD2 (6 bases). Being an ORF, TRBV5-3 has a function that is uncertain. The sample comprised memory CD4+ T cells sorted from blood. Regarding subset: CD45RA-negative fraction. CDR3 amino acids: CARSGGAAGGLGQYF. CDR3 nucleotide sequence: TGTGCCAGAAGCGGAGGGGCAGCGGGCGGGCTCGGGCAGTACTTC.